This T cell receptor (beta chain) was captured by sequencing in a study of T-cell reconstitution after alpha-beta-depleted transplantation in children. Study-level results: Alpha-beta T cells about two months after transplant reportedly derived from several hundred expanded graft clones. High day-60 TCRbeta diversity in some patients came from surviving recipient T cells and thymic progenitors. T-cell counts and diversity at one year following transplant were attributed mainly to newly produced T cells.

Molecular barcoding with unique molecular identifiers was used for the TCRbeta library. TCRdb reprocessed the PCR reads with MiXCR, giving one entry per CDR3 protein. In the table there are 610,000 or so distinct CDR3 sequences, around 27% of which are singletons. The V segment lost 6 bases and the J segment 7 bases; nucleotides outside the gene matches: 12. Per germline, CDR1 ENHRY and CDR2 SYGVKD. The CDR3 sequence is 15 residues long. To note about this clonotype: Its antigen is unidentified.

The sequence was collected from a boy less than two years old with Wiskott-Aldrich syndrome, due to receive a stem cell transplant. The sequencing here drew on PBMCs, taken before TCRalphabeta/CD19-depleted stem cell transplant. The rearrangement joins TRBV10-3 to TRBJ2-7, with TRBD2 matching 10 bases. CDR3 residues: CAISGLAAGGGEQYF. The DNA of the CDR3 is TGTGCCATCAGCGGACTAGCGGCGGGAGGAGGGGAGCAGTACTTC.